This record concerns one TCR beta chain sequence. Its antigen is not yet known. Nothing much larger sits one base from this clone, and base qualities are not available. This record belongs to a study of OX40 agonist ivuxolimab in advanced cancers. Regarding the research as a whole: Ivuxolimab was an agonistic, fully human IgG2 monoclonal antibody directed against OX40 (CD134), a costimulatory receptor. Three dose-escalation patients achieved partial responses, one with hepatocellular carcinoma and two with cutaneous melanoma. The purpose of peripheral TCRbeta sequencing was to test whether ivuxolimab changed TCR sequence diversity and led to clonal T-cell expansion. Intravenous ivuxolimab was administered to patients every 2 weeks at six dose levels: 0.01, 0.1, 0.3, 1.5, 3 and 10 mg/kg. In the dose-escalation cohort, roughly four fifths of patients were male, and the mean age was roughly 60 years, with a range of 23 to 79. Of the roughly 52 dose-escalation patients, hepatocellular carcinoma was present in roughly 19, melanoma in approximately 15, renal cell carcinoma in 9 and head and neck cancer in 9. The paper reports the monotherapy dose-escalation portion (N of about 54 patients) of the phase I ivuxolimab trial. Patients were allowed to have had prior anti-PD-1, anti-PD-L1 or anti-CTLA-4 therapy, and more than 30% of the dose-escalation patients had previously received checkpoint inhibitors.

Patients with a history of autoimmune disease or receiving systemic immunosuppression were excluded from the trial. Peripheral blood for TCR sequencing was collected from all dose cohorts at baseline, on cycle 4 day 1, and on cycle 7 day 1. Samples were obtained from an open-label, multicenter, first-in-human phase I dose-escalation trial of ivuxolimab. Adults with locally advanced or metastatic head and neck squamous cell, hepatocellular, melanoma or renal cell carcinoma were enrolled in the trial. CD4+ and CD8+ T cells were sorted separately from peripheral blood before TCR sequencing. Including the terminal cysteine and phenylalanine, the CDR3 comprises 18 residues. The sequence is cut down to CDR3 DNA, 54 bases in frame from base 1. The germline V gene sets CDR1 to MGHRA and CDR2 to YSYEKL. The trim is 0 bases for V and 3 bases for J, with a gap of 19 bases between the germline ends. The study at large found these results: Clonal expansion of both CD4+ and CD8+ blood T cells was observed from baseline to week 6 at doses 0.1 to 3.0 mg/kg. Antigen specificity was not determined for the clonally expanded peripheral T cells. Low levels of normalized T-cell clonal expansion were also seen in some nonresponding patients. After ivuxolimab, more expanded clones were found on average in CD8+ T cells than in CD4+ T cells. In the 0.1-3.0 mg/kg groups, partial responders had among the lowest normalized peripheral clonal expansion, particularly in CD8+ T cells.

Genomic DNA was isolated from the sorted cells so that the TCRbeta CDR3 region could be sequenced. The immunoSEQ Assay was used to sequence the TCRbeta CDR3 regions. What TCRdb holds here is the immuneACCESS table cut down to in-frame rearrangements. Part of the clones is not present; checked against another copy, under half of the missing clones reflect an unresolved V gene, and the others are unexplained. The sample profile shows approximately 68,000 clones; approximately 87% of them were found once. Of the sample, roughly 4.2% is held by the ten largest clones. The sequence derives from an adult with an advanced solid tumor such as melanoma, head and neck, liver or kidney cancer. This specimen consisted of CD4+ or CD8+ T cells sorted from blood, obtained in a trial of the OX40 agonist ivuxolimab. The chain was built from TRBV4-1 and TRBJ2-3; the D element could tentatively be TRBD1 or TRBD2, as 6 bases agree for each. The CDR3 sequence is CASSQEGGSGTTTDTQYF. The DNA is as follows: TGCGCCAGCAGCCAAGAGGGGGGCTCCGGGACAACAACAGATACGCAGTATTTT.